One sample yielded the 24 T cell receptor beta chains listed below, sequenced in a study of Ad26.COV2.S vaccination and SARS-CoV-2 variants. The data were produced by immunoSEQ multiplex PCR, yet TCRdb's version contains in-frame clones alone and is incomplete. The table lists more than 300,000 clones, around four fifths of them singletons. Noted treatment: some 19 received Ad26.COV2.S at low or high dose, single or two shots; 5 received placebo; per-sample allocation not given. Following the first vaccine or placebo injection, samples were taken on day 63. The sequencing used peripheral blood, collected in a trial of Ad26.COV2.S vaccine versus placebo. These receptors were collected from a person aged 18-65 years who received the Ad26.COV2.S COVID-19 vaccine or a placebo.

The rearrangement links TRBV19 to TRBJ1-5; no definite D call. This CDR3 contains 16 residues. Between the trimmed V and J ends, which lost 0 bases and 2 bases, there was a span of 11 bases. Germline values: CDR1 LNHDA, CDR2 SQIVND (reference sequence). The CDR3 coding sequence is TGTGCCAGTAGTATAGATCCAGCCAGTCGCAATCAGCCCCAGCATTTT. Translation: CASSIDPASRNQPQHF.

This chain uses TRBV7-2 with TRBJ2-7; TRBD1 agrees at 8 bases. J was trimmed by 6 bases and V by 6 bases; bases with no gene match: 7. The CDR3 covers 13 residues. Germline assignment: CDR1 SGHTA and CDR2 FQGNSA. DNA for the CDR3: TGTGCCAGCAGTAGACAGGGGTACGGCGAGCAGTACTTC. This sequence encodes CASSRQGYGEQYF.

The chain links TRBV21-1 to TRBJ1-4; TRBD1, the table's D call, lacks a check against the DNA. TRBV21-1 is termed a pseudogene. The length of the CDR3 is 15 residues. In DNA, the CDR3 is TGTGCCAGCAGCAAATGCAAGGACAGGGATGAAAAACTGTTTTTT. Amino acid sequence: CASSKCKDRDEKLFF.

The rearrangement uses TRBV4-2 and TRBJ2-7, with D tentatively TRBD2 (5 bases). The germline V gene has CDR1 LGHNA and CDR2 YNFKEQ. V lost 1 base and J 4 bases, leaving 14 bases between the germline ends. The length of the CDR3 is 15 residues. CDR3 nucleotide sequence: TGTGCCAGCAGCCAAGGAATAGGACTGCTATACGAGCAGTACTTC. Protein product: CASSQGIGLLYEQYF.

The chain employs TRBV18 and TRBJ2-5, with 10 bases aligning to TRBD2. In germline, CDR1 is KGHSH, CDR2 LQKENI. This CDR3 comprises 15 residues. V lost 5 bases and J lost 3; bases outside the gene matches: 6. The CDR3 nucleotides are TGTGCCAGCTCAAGTCTTCTAGCGGGGGAAGAGACCCAGTACTTC. It specifies CASSSLLAGEETQYF.

V usage is TRBV29-1 and J usage is TRBJ2-4, with 7 positions matching TRBD2. Germline-derived CDR1 and CDR2 are SQVTM and ANQGSEA. The ends lost 4 bases at V and 3 bases at J; junction bases unmatched: 3. The CDR3 covers 13 residues. The CDR3 loop reads CSVAASGKNIQYF. The CDR3 DNA follows: TGCAGCGTTGCCGCTAGCGGCAAAAACATTCAGTACTTC.

The chain is built from TRBV19 and TRBJ1-1, with 8 positions matching TRBD1. The CDR3 runs to 14 residues. The V gene end was trimmed by 5 bases and the J gene end by 4 bases; junction bases not matched to a gene: 6. CDR1 and CDR2 from the germline V gene are LNHDA and SQIVND (reference sequence). The CDR3 reads CASSDRGFSTEAFF. The DNA for the CDR3 is TGTGCCAGTAGTGACAGGGGATTTAGCACTGAAGCTTTCTTT.

V gene TRBV12-5 combines with J gene TRBJ1-2; D not resolved. This CDR3 is 16 amino acids long. V lost 2 bases to trimming and J lost 8 bases, with 21 bases between them. Germline lookup yields CDR1 LGHNT and CDR2 FRNRAP. The CDR3 coding sequence is TGTGCTAGTGGTTTGCCCCGGGTTGGGAAAAATATGGGCTACACCTTC. This translates into CASGLPRVGKNMGYTF.

This rearrangement joins TRBV10-3 to TRBJ1-2; TRBD1 agrees at 10 bases. J gave up 5 bases and V 0 bases, and 3 bases lay outside the gene matches. CDR1 and CDR2 (germline): ENHRY, SYGVKD. This CDR3 spans 15 amino acids. The CDR3, as DNA: TGTGCCATCAGTGAGTCGACAGGGGGCTCGTATGGCTACACCTTC. It specifies CAISESTGGSYGYTF.

The chain employs TRBV4-1 and TRBJ1-1, with TRBD1 identical over 7 bases. CDR1 MGHRA and CDR2 YSYEKL come from the germline V gene. The CDR3 sequence is 16 residues long. J gave up 4 bases and V 1 base, and 9 bases lay outside the gene matches. CDR3 nucleotide sequence: TGCGCCAGCAGCCAAGGAAGAAACAGGGGTGGCACTGAAGCTTTCTTT. Translating it yields CASSQGRNRGGTEAFF.

This clone was counted many times. The chain joins TRBV28 to TRBJ2-7; possibly TRBD1 for D (5 bases). This CDR3 contains 12 residues. V was trimmed by 2 bases and J by 5 bases, leaving 7 bases between them. Germline V gene lookup returns CDR1 MDHEN and CDR2 SYDVKM. The CDR3 sequence is CASSLRGHEQYF. DNA for the CDR3: TGTGCCAGCAGTTTAAGGGGCCACGAGCAGTACTTC.

V usage is TRBV5-4 and J usage is TRBJ1-1, with D perhaps matching TRBD1 (5 bases). This CDR3 is 14 amino acids long. V lost 5 bases and J lost 2, with 13 bases in between. Germline-derived CDR1 and CDR2 are SGHNT and YYREEE (reference sequence). This CDR3 is CASSRPGVNTEAFF. The CDR3 DNA sequence: TGTGCCAGCAGTCGTCCGGGGGTAAACACTGAAGCTTTCTTT.

V is TRBV4-2 and J is TRBJ1-2; possible D gene TRBD1, 5 bases. The length of the CDR3 is 15 residues. V gave up 0 bases and J gave up 4 bases, with 12 bases separating them. Germline V gene lookup returns CDR1 LGHNA and CDR2 YNFKEQ. CDR3 nucleotide sequence: TGTGCCAGCAGCCAAGATCTGACGGGGGGCTATGGCTACACCTTC. Translated: CASSQDLTGGYGYTF.

This chain joins TRBV28 and TRBJ2-2; 11 nucleotides line up with TRBD1. The germline gives CDR1 MDHEN, CDR2 SYDVKM. V lost 3 bases and J lost 4; bases outside the gene matches: 13. The CDR3 is 19 residues long. CDR3 in amino acids: CASSFQQDRGQSGTGELFF. CDR3 DNA sequence: TGTGCCAGCAGTTTCCAGCAGGACAGGGGGCAATCGGGCACCGGGGAGCTGTTTTTT.

The CDR3 coding sequence is TGTGCCAGCAGTTGGGGGGGCCAAGAGACCCAGTACTTC. It yields the protein CASSWGGQETQYF. V is TRBV12-3 or TRBV12-4 and J is TRBJ2-5, with 7 bases lining up with TRBD2. The CDR3 loop spans 13 amino acids. Losses at the gene ends were 4 bases for V and 1 base for J; bases not matched to a gene: 0.

The chain links TRBV2 to TRBJ2-1; 9 nucleotides agree with TRBD2. V was pared by 2 bases and J by 5 bases, with 16 bases of the junction left unmatched. The CDR3 loop spans 19 amino acids. Per germline, CDR1 SNHLY and CDR2 FYNNEI. The CDR3 here is CASSERTGARGGANNEQFF. DNA for the CDR3: TGTGCCAGCAGTGAAAGGACTGGGGCTCGCGGGGGGGCGAACAATGAGCAGTTCTTC.

The genes are TRBV3-1 (or the pseudogene TRBV3-2) and TRBJ2-1; 11 bases match TRBD2. This CDR3 comprises 15 residues. Germline lookup yields CDR1 LGHDT and CDR2 YNNKEL (reference sequence). Trimming removed 1 base from V and 9 bases from J; junction bases left unmatched: 5. The CDR3 DNA follows: TGTGCCAGCAGCCAAGTAGCGGGGGGGCAAGGTGAGCAGTTCTTC. As protein: CASSQVAGGQGEQFF.

The gene calls are TRBV18 and TRBJ2-7, with TRBD1 matching 9 bases. V lost 2 bases to trimming and J lost 3 bases; unmatched junction nucleotides: 11. The CDR3 is 17 residues long. Per the germline V gene, CDR1 is KGHSH and CDR2 is LQKENI. CDR3 sequence: CASSPSSGTGPYYEQYF. Here the CDR3 DNA reads TGTGCCAGCTCACCATCTTCCGGGACAGGGCCTTACTACGAGCAGTACTTC. The full variable domain, completed using reference TRBV18 and TRBJ2-7, is NAGVMQNPRHLVRRRGQEARLRCSPMKGHSHVYWYRQLPEEGLKFMVYLQKENIIDESGMPKERFSAEFPKEGPSILRIQQVVRGDSAAYFCASSPSSGTGPYYEQYFGPGTRLTVT.

The V and J genes are TRBV5-4 and TRBJ1-1; TRBD1 matches 8 bases. This CDR3 spans 15 amino acids. Germline V gene data show CDR1 as SGHNT and CDR2 as YYREEE (reference sequence). V shed 4 bases and J 0 bases; nucleotides not matched to a gene: 5. As DNA, the CDR3 is TGTGCCAGCAGCACGGGACAGGACATGAACACTGAAGCTTTCTTT. Encoded protein: CASSTGQDMNTEAFF. Full variable domain (rest looked up from reference TRBV5-4 and TRBJ1-1): ETGVTQSPTHLIKTRGQQVTLRCSSQSGHNTVSWYQQALGQGPQFIFQYYREEENGRGNFPPRFSGLQFPNYSSELNVNALELDDSALYLCASSTGQDMNTEAFFGQGTRLTVV.

The chain links TRBV7-2 to TRBJ1-2; possibly TRBD1 for D (5 bases). This CDR3 contains 13 residues. The ends were cut back, 4 bases at V and 8 bases at J, with 14 bases in the middle. Germline V gene lookup returns CDR1 SGHTA and CDR2 FQGNSA. As DNA, the CDR3 is TGTGCCAGCAGCTGGGGACCCCTGGAGGGCTACACCTTC. It translates to CASSWGPLEGYTF.

The V gene is TRBV4-2, the J gene TRBJ1-2; the match to TRBD1 covers 10 bases. V lost 0 bases to trimming and J lost 5 bases; unmatched junction nucleotides: 0. CDR3 length equals 14 residues. Per the germline V gene, CDR1 is LGHNA and CDR2 is YNFKEQ. As DNA, the CDR3 is TGTGCCAGCAGCCAAGAGGACAGGGGGTATGGCTACACCTTC. This translates into CASSQEDRGYGYTF.

V is TRBV27 and J is TRBJ1-1; D is ambiguous. From germline, CDR1 is MNHEY and CDR2 SMNVEV (reference sequence). This CDR3 has 13 residues. The ends were cut back, 5 bases at V and 4 bases at J, with 11 bases in the middle. In DNA, the CDR3 is TGTGCCAGCAGTGTTCCGGGAGCCACTGAAGCTTTCTTT. It yields the protein CASSVPGATEAFF.

The rearrangement joins TRBV5-1 to TRBJ2-7, with D perhaps TRBD2 (5 bases). Germline CDR1 is SGHRS and CDR2 is YFSETQ. Trimming cost V 1 base and J 2 bases, with 16 bases left between them. The CDR3 totals 16 residues. The CDR3 here is CASSLIGESHPYEQYF. As DNA, the CDR3 is TGCGCCAGCAGCTTGATCGGGGAGTCTCATCCCTACGAGCAGTACTTC.

The chain joins TRBV6-6 to TRBJ2-3; the D gene is possibly TRBD1 (6 bases). Trimming stripped 4 bases from V and 8 bases from J, with 16 bases between. Germline loops: CDR1 MNHNY, CDR2 SVGAGI (reference sequence). CDR3 size: 14 residues. CDR3 nucleotide sequence: TGTGCCAGCAGTTCGGGAAGGGGGAGCCGTACGCAGTATTTT. Translation: CASSSGRGSRTQYF.